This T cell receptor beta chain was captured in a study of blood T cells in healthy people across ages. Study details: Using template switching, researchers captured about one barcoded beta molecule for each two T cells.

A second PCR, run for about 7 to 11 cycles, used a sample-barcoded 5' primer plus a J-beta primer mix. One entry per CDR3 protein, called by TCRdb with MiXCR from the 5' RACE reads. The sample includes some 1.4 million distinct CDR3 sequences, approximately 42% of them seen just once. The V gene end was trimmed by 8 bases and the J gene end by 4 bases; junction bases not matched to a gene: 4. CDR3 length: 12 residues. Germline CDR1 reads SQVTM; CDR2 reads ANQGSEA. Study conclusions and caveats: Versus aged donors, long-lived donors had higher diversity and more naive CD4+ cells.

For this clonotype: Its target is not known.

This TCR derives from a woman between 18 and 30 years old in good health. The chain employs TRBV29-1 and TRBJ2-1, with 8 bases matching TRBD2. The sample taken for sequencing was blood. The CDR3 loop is CSLQRGYNEQFF. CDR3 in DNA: TGCAGCTTACAGCGGGGGTACAATGAGCAGTTCTTC.